The rows below give T cell receptor beta chains drawn from one sample of a study of shared clonotypes between healthy human individuals. Here immunoSEQ multiplex PCR was the method, and the copy in TCRdb shows in-frame clones only, minus some. This sample has hundreds of thousands of clones, with approximately 79% found just once. The sequenced material came from memory CD4+ T cells sorted from blood. These receptor sequences come from a woman aged 25 to 45 in good health. Each CDR3 is given with its conserved first and last residue. The D gene is left open where the match is weak. Clone size, where shown, is once, few, many, or a class for clones that have expanded.

d_gene: TRBD2; abundance: NA; len: 17; v_gene: TRBV4-1; j_gene: TRBJ2-1; CDR3aa: CASSQAGLAGKGNEQFF; CDR3nt: TGCGCCAGCAGCCAAGCGGGGCTAGCGGGAAAAGGCAATGAGCAGTTCTTC
d_gene: NA; abundance: NA; len: 12; v_gene: TRBV5-5; j_gene: TRBJ1-1; CDR3aa: CASSSPNTEAFF; CDR3nt: TGTGCCAGCAGCTCCCCGAACACTGAAGCTTTCTTT
d_gene: TRBD2; abundance: NA; len: 14; v_gene: TRBV7-8; j_gene: TRBJ2-1; CDR3aa: CASSLLAGDDEQFF; CDR3nt: TGTGCCAGCAGCTTGCTAGCGGGAGACGATGAGCAGTTCTTC
d_gene: TRBD1; abundance: NA; len: 16; v_gene: TRBV30; j_gene: TRBJ1-5; CDR3aa: CAWRPGGWISNQPQHF; CDR3nt: TGTGCCTGGAGACCAGGGGGCTGGATTAGCAATCAGCCCCAGCATTTT
d_gene: NA; abundance: NA; len: 15; v_gene: TRBV6-4; j_gene: TRBJ2-1; CDR3aa: CASSDSLSGHNEQFF; CDR3nt: TGTGCCAGCAGTGACTCCCTGAGCGGGCACAATGAGCAGTTCTTC
d_gene: TRBD2; abundance: NA; len: 16; v_gene: TRBV4-2; j_gene: TRBJ2-3; CDR3aa: CASSLQGLAGADTQYF; CDR3nt: TGTGCCAGCAGCCTCCAAGGACTAGCGGGAGCAGATACGCAGTATTTT
d_gene: TRBD2; abundance: NA; len: 14; v_gene: TRBV6-4; j_gene: TRBJ2-1; CDR3aa: CASSTSGSRYEQFF; CDR3nt: TGTGCCAGCAGTACTAGCGGGAGTAGGTATGAGCAGTTCTTC
d_gene: NA; abundance: NA; len: 17; v_gene: TRBV15; j_gene: TRBJ1-4; CDR3aa: CATSRDWGTATNEKLFF; CDR3nt: TGTGCCACCAGCAGAGATTGGGGGACTGCAACTAATGAAAAACTGTTTTTT
d_gene: NA; abundance: NA; len: 14; v_gene: TRBV30; j_gene: TRBJ2-1; CDR3aa: CAWSVRAGRIEQFF; CDR3nt: TGTGCCTGGAGTGTTAGGGCCGGCAGGATTGAGCAGTTCTTC
d_gene: NA; abundance: NA; len: 15; v_gene: TRBV14; j_gene: TRBJ1-2; CDR3aa: CASSPRTLAGYGYTF; CDR3nt: TGTGCCAGCAGCCCCCGGACACTTGCTGGGTATGGCTACACCTTC
d_gene: NA; abundance: NA; len: 15; v_gene: TRBV30; j_gene: TRBJ2-2; CDR3aa: CAWRGGGTNTGELFF; CDR3nt: TGTGCCTGGAGGGGAGGGGGCACGAACACCGGGGAGCTGTTTTTT
d_gene: NA; abundance: NA; len: 17; v_gene: TRBV11-2; j_gene: TRBJ2-2; CDR3aa: CASSLDRLVTNTGELFF; CDR3nt: TGTGCCAGCAGCTTAGATCGGCTCGTAACGAACACCGGGGAGCTGTTTTTT
d_gene: TRBD1; abundance: once; len: 16; v_gene: TRBV19; j_gene: TRBJ1-2; CDR3aa: CASSTPSTGVNYGYTF; CDR3nt: TGTGCCAGTAGTACCCCTTCGACAGGGGTGAACTATGGCTACACCTTC
d_gene: TRBD1; abundance: NA; len: 16; v_gene: TRBV4-1; j_gene: TRBJ1-4; CDR3aa: CASSQNPGQGSEKLFF; CDR3nt: TGCGCCAGCAGCCAAAATCCGGGACAGGGTAGTGAAAAACTGTTTTTT
d_gene: TRBD1; abundance: NA; len: 15; v_gene: TRBV10-1; j_gene: TRBJ2-2; CDR3aa: CASSGGGADTGELFF; CDR3nt: TGCGCCAGCAGTGGAGGGGGCGCAGACACCGGGGAGCTGTTTTTT
d_gene: NA; abundance: NA; len: 13; v_gene: TRBV6-1; j_gene: TRBJ2-7; CDR3aa: CASSETQVYGQYF; CDR3nt: TGTGCCAGCAGTGAAACTCAAGTCTACGGGCAGTACTTC
d_gene: TRBD1; abundance: NA; len: 14; v_gene: TRBV6-6; j_gene: TRBJ2-7; CDR3aa: CASSYGGQAYEQYF; CDR3nt: TGTGCCAGCAGTTACGGCGGACAGGCCTACGAGCAGTACTTC
d_gene: NA; abundance: NA; len: 12; v_gene: TRBV19; j_gene: TRBJ1-1; CDR3aa: CASSIPQTEAFF; CDR3nt: TGTGCCAGTAGTATCCCCCAAACTGAAGCTTTCTTT
d_gene: TRBD2; abundance: once; len: 16; v_gene: TRBV6-5; j_gene: TRBJ2-7; CDR3aa: CASSLKKGAGVYEQYF; CDR3nt: TGTGCCAGCAGTTTAAAAAAGGGAGCGGGAGTTTACGAGCAGTACTTC
d_gene: TRBD1; abundance: NA; len: 14; v_gene: TRBV6-1; j_gene: TRBJ2-4; CDR3aa: CASSVGTGKNIQYF; CDR3nt: TGTGCCAGCAGTGTCGGGACAGGGAAAAACATTCAGTACTTC
d_gene: NA; abundance: NA; len: 14; v_gene: TRBV7-2; j_gene: TRBJ2-5; CDR3aa: CASSLQGDQETQYF; CDR3nt: TGTGCCAGCAGCTTGCAAGGGGACCAAGAGACCCAGTACTTC
d_gene: TRBD2; abundance: NA; len: 17; v_gene: TRBV7-3; j_gene: TRBJ2-7; CDR3aa: CASSLTGVGGPTAEQYF; CDR3nt: TGTGCCAGCAGCTTAACAGGGGTGGGAGGGCCGACTGCCGAGCAGTACTTC
d_gene: NA; abundance: NA; len: 16; v_gene: TRBV28; j_gene: TRBJ1-5; CDR3aa: CASSARDYYSNQPQHF; CDR3nt: TGTGCCAGCAGTGCCCGGGACTACTATAGCAATCAGCCCCAGCATTTT
d_gene: NA; abundance: NA; len: 13; v_gene: TRBV11-2; j_gene: TRBJ2-3; CDR3aa: CASSYGGTDTQYF; CDR3nt: TGTGCCAGCAGCTACGGCGGCACAGATACGCAGTATTTT
d_gene: NA; abundance: NA; len: 15; v_gene: TRBV13; j_gene: TRBJ1-1; CDR3aa: CASSPKFGVNTEAFF; CDR3nt: TGTGCCAGCAGCCCGAAGTTTGGGGTGAACACTGAAGCTTTCTTT
d_gene: TRBD2; abundance: NA; len: 13; v_gene: TRBV6-1; j_gene: TRBJ2-1; CDR3aa: CAQGSSGSNEQFF; CDR3nt: TGTGCCCAGGGTTCTAGCGGGAGTAATGAGCAGTTCTTC
d_gene: TRBD2; abundance: NA; len: 16; v_gene: TRBV15; j_gene: TRBJ2-5; CDR3aa: CATSRVGTSVKETQYF; CDR3nt: TGTGCCACCAGCAGAGTCGGGACTAGCGTCAAAGAGACCCAGTACTTC
d_gene: TRBD1; abundance: NA; len: 15; v_gene: TRBV7-3; j_gene: TRBJ2-2; CDR3aa: CASSSQGANTGELFF; CDR3nt: TGTGCCAGCAGCTCACAGGGGGCTAACACCGGGGAGCTGTTTTTT
d_gene: TRBD2; abundance: NA; len: 17; v_gene: TRBV4-2; j_gene: TRBJ2-7; CDR3aa: CASSQALVSGSSYEQYF; CDR3nt: TGTGCCAGCAGCCAAGCCCTTGTGAGCGGGAGTTCCTACGAGCAGTACTTC
d_gene: NA; abundance: NA; len: 16; v_gene: TRBV5-1; j_gene: TRBJ2-7; CDR3aa: CASSFLIFVNSYEQYF; CDR3nt: TGCGCCAGCAGCTTTCTTATATTTGTGAACTCCTACGAGCAGTACTTC
d_gene: NA; abundance: once; len: 15; v_gene: TRBV7-9; j_gene: TRBJ1-4; CDR3aa: CASSLGAATNEKLFF; CDR3nt: TGTGCCAGCAGCTTAGGAGCCGCAACTAATGAAAAACTGTTTTTT
d_gene: NA; abundance: NA; len: 17; v_gene: TRBV25-1; j_gene: TRBJ2-1; CDR3aa: CASSESLGESSYNEQFF; CDR3nt: TGTGCCAGCAGTGAATCCCTCGGAGAGAGCTCCTACAATGAGCAGTTCTTC
d_gene: NA; abundance: NA; len: 15; v_gene: TRBV6-4; j_gene: TRBJ2-3; CDR3aa: CASSDSSSSSDTQYF; CDR3nt: TGTGCCAGCAGTGACTCGAGTTCTAGCTCAGATACGCAGTATTTT
d_gene: TRBD1; abundance: NA; len: 15; v_gene: TRBV7-9; j_gene: TRBJ2-7; CDR3aa: CASSFGRGTSYEQYF; CDR3nt: TGTGCCAGCAGCTTTGGCAGGGGGACCTCCTACGAGCAGTACTTC
d_gene: NA; abundance: NA; len: 18; v_gene: TRBV27; j_gene: TRBJ2-7; CDR3aa: CASSSFEGSGTQTYEQYF; CDR3nt: TGTGCCAGCAGTTCCTTCGAAGGTTCCGGGACACAGACCTACGAGCAGTACTTC
d_gene: TRBD2; abundance: once; len: 16; v_gene: TRBV19; j_gene: TRBJ2-5; CDR3aa: CASSVTSGRPQETQYF; CDR3nt: TGTGCCAGTAGTGTTACTAGCGGGAGGCCCCAAGAGACCCAGTACTTC
d_gene: TRBD2; abundance: NA; len: 13; v_gene: TRBV27; j_gene: TRBJ2-7; CDR3aa: CASSSGSSYEQYF; CDR3nt: TGTGCCAGCTCTAGCGGGAGCTCCTACGAGCAGTACTTC
d_gene: TRBD1; abundance: few; len: 15; v_gene: TRBV18; j_gene: TRBJ1-5; CDR3aa: CASSPMGTGAQPQHF; CDR3nt: TGTGCCAGCTCACCAATGGGGACAGGGGCCCAGCCCCAGCATTTT
d_gene: TRBD2; abundance: NA; len: 16; v_gene: TRBV7-9; j_gene: TRBJ2-3; CDR3aa: CASSLVAAGAADTQYF; CDR3nt: TGTGCCAGCAGCTTAGTGGCAGCGGGAGCGGCAGATACGCAGTATTTT
d_gene: TRBD2; abundance: NA; len: 17; v_gene: TRBV4-1; j_gene: TRBJ2-3; CDR3aa: CASSQDPPSGSRNTQYF; CDR3nt: TGCGCCAGCAGCCAAGATCCCCCTAGCGGGAGTAGGAATACGCAGTATTTT
d_gene: NA; abundance: NA; len: 13; v_gene: TRBV7-2; j_gene: TRBJ2-2; CDR3aa: CASSRTNTGELFF; CDR3nt: TGTGCCAGCAGCCGAACAAACACCGGGGAGCTGTTTTTT
d_gene: NA; abundance: NA; len: 15; v_gene: TRBV5-1; j_gene: TRBJ1-2; CDR3aa: CASSLSQNLNYGYTF; CDR3nt: TGCGCCAGCAGCTTGAGTCAGAACCTTAACTATGGCTACACCTTC
d_gene: NA; abundance: few; len: 16; v_gene: TRBV5-1; j_gene: TRBJ2-3; CDR3aa: CASSLPADYSTDTQYF; CDR3nt: TGCGCCAGCAGCTTGCCCGCCGATTATAGCACAGATACGCAGTATTTT
d_gene: TRBD1; abundance: NA; len: 16; v_gene: TRBV5-5; j_gene: TRBJ2-5; CDR3aa: CASSPDRGLKQETQYF; CDR3nt: TGTGCCAGCAGCCCAGACAGGGGATTGAAACAAGAGACCCAGTACTTC
d_gene: NA; abundance: few; len: 13; v_gene: TRBV7-3; j_gene: TRBJ1-4; CDR3aa: CASSRAANEKLFF; CDR3nt: TGTGCCAGCAGTCGGGCCGCTAATGAAAAACTGTTTTTT
d_gene: NA; abundance: NA; len: 14; v_gene: TRBV27; j_gene: TRBJ2-2; CDR3aa: CASKTWGYTGELFF; CDR3nt: TGTGCCAGCAAAACCTGGGGGTACACCGGGGAGCTGTTTTTT
d_gene: TRBD1; abundance: NA; len: 14; v_gene: TRBV2; j_gene: TRBJ2-7; CDR3aa: CASRARDSNYEQYF; CDR3nt: TGTGCCAGCAGGGCCCGGGACAGCAACTACGAGCAGTACTTC
d_gene: TRBD1; abundance: NA; len: 14; v_gene: TRBV5-1; j_gene: TRBJ1-1; CDR3aa: CASSFRDRDTEAFF; CDR3nt: TGCGCCAGCAGCTTTAGGGACAGAGACACTGAAGCTTTCTTT
d_gene: NA; abundance: NA; len: 13; v_gene: TRBV11-2; j_gene: TRBJ2-7; CDR3aa: CASSLDRAYEQYF; CDR3nt: TGTGCCAGCAGCTTAGACAGGGCCTACGAGCAGTACTTC
d_gene: NA; abundance: NA; len: 14; v_gene: TRBV27; j_gene: TRBJ2-7; CDR3aa: CASSSPDRFYEQYF; CDR3nt: TGTGCCAGCAGTTCCCCCGACAGGTTTTACGAGCAGTACTTC
d_gene: TRBD1; abundance: NA; len: 14; v_gene: TRBV10-2; j_gene: TRBJ2-7; CDR3aa: CASRDRDRIYEQYF; CDR3nt: TGCGCCAGCAGAGACAGGGACAGGATCTACGAGCAGTACTTC
d_gene: NA; abundance: NA; len: 13; v_gene: TRBV27; j_gene: TRBJ1-4; CDR3aa: CASRIATNEKLFF; CDR3nt: TGTGCCAGCAGGATTGCAACTAATGAAAAACTGTTTTTT
d_gene: TRBD2; abundance: NA; len: 18; v_gene: TRBV11-2; j_gene: TRBJ2-2; CDR3aa: CASSRWTSGSFDTGELFF; CDR3nt: TGTGCCAGCAGCCGTTGGACTAGCGGGAGTTTTGACACCGGGGAGCTGTTTTTT
d_gene: NA; abundance: NA; len: 14; v_gene: TRBV11-2; j_gene: TRBJ1-1; CDR3aa: CASSSHRVNTEAFF; CDR3nt: TGTGCCAGCAGCTCGCACAGGGTGAACACTGAAGCTTTCTTT
d_gene: NA; abundance: NA; len: 13; v_gene: TRBV29-1; j_gene: TRBJ2-3; CDR3aa: CSVLGTSTDTQYF; CDR3nt: TGCAGCGTTCTAGGGACTAGCACAGATACGCAGTATTTT
d_gene: NA; abundance: once; len: 12; v_gene: TRBV7-2; j_gene: TRBJ1-5; CDR3aa: CASSLRSSPQHF; CDR3nt: TGTGCCAGCAGCTTACGCTCCTCGCCCCAGCATTTT
d_gene: TRBD1; abundance: NA; len: 14; v_gene: TRBV27; j_gene: TRBJ1-1; CDR3aa: CASSLEQGGTEAFF; CDR3nt: TGTGCCAGCAGCCTCGAACAGGGGGGCACTGAAGCTTTCTTT